This TCR beta chain emerged from a study of T cell responses to AZD1222 COVID-19 vaccine. Assay: immunoSEQ multiplex PCR; the TCRdb copy retains only in-frame clones and omits some. The sample carries 150,000 to 200,000 clones, 94% recorded once. The CDR3 sequence is 15 residues long. Germline CDR1 KGHSH, CDR2 LQKENI. V shed 0 bases and J shed 6 bases, with 15 bases lying between them. Sequenced material: peripheral blood, taken on day 0 of AZD1222 vaccination. This chain connects TRBV18 to TRBJ2-7; a possible D gene is TRBD2 (5 bases). The clonotype was recovered from an adult in good health. CDR3 amino acids: CASSPPPGAGSEQYF. The CDR3 bases are TGTGCCAGCTCACCACCGCCGGGCGCGGGTAGCGAGCAGTACTTC.